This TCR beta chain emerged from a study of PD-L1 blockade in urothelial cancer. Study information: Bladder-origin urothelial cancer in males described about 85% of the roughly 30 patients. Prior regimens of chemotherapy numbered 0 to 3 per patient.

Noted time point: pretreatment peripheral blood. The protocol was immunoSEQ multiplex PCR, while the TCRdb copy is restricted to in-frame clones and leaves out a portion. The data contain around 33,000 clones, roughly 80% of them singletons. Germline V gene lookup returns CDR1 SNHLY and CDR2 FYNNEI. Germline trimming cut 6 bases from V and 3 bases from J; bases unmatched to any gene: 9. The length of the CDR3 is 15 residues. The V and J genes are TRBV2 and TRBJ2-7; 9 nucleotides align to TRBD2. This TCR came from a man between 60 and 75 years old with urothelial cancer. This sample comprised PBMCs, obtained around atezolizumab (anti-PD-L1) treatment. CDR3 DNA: TGTGCCAGCAGCCCAATAGCGGGGGATCACTACGAGCAGTACTTC. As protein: CASSPIAGDHYEQYF.